A single T cell receptor (beta chain) is shown here with its context. Its specificity is unknown. Every TCR beta cDNA library bore unique molecular identifiers. TCRdb passed the PCR reads through MiXCR, listing each CDR3 protein once. The sample yields approximately 730,000 distinct CDR3 sequences, roughly 30% seen once. This record comes from a study of post-analysis software for immune sequencing data. Overall study results and limits: Compared with controls, patients had more of roughly five TRBV segments, including TRBV5-6, TRBV5-1 and TRBV20-1.

Germline V lookup: CDR1 WNHNN, CDR2 SYGVQD (reference sequence). The CDR3 consists of 15 residues. Losses at the gene ends were 4 bases for V and 3 bases for J; bases not matched to a gene: 3. The V call is TRBV10-1, the J call TRBJ2-1; 10 bases map to TRBD2. Sequencing was performed on blood. The origin of this receptor is a girl aged 5-17 years with multiple sclerosis. DNA for the CDR3: TGCGCCAGCAGTGCCGGGACTAGCGACTACAATGAGCAGTTCTTC. Its translation: CASSAGTSDYNEQFF.